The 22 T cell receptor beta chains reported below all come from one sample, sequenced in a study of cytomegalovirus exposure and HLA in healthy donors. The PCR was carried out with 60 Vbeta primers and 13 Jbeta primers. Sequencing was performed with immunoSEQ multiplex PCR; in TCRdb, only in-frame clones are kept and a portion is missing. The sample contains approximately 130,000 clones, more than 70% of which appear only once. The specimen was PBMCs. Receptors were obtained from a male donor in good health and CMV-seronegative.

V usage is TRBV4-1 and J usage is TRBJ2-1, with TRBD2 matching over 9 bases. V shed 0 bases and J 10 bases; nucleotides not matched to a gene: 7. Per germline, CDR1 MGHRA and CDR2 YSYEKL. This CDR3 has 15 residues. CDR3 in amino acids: CASSQDQGLAREQFF. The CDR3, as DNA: TGCGCCAGCAGCCAAGATCAGGGACTAGCAAGGGAGCAGTTCTTC.

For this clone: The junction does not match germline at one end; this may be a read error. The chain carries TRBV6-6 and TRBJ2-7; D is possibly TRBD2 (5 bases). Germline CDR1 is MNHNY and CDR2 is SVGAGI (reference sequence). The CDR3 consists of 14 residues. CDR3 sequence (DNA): TGTGCCAGCACTTACGGGGTGGGAGCCTACGAGCAGTACTTC. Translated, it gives CASTYGVGAYEQYF.

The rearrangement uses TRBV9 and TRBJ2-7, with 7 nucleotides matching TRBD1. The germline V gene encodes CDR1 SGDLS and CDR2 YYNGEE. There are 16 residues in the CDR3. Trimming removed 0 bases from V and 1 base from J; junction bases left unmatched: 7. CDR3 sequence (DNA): TGTGCCAGCAGCGTAGGGTCGACAGGGAAATCCTACGAGCAGTACTTC. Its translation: CASSVGSTGKSYEQYF. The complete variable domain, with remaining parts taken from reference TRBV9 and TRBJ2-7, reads DSGVTQTPKHLITATGQRVTLRCSPRSGDLSVYWYQQSLDQGLQFLIQYYNGEERAKGNILERFSAQQFPDLHSELNLSSLELGDSALYFCASSVGSTGKSYEQYFGPGTRLTVT.

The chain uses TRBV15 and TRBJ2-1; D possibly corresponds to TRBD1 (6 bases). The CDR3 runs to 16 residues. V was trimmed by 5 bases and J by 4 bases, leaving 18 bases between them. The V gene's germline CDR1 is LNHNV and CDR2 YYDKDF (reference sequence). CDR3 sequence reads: CATSHLRGQKYNEQFF. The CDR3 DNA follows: TGTGCCACCAGCCATCTACGAGGACAGAAATACAATGAGCAGTTCTTC.

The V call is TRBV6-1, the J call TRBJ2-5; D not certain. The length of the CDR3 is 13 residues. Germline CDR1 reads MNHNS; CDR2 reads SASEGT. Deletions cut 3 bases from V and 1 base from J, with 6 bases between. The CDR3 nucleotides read TGTGCCAGCAGTGATCGGAGCCAAGAGACCCAGTACTTC. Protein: CASSDRSQETQYF.

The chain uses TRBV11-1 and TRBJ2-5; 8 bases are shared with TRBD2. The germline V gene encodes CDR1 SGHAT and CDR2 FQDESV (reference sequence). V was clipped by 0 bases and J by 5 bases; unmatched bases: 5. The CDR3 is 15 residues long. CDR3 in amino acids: CASSLAGLAGETQYF. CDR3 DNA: TGTGCCAGCAGCTTAGCCGGACTAGCCGGGGAGACCCAGTACTTC.

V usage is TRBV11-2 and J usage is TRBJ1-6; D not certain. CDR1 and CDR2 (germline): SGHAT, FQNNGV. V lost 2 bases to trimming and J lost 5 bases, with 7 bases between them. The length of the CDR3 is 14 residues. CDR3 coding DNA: TGTGCCAGCAGCTTAACTCGAAATAATTCACCCCTCCACTTT. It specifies CASSLTRNNSPLHF.

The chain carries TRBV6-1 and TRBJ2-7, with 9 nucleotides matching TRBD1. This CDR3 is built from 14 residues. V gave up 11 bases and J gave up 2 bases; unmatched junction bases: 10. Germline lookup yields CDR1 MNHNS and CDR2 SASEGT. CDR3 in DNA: TGTGCCGGCCGGGGACAGGGTATCCCCTACGAGCAGTACTTC. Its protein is CAGRGQGIPYEQYF.

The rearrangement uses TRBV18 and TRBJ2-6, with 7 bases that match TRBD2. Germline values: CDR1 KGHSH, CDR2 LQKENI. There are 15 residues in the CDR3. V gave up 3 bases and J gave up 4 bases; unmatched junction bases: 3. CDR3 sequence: CASSPRDYGANVLTF. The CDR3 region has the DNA TGTGCCAGCTCACCCAGGGACTACGGGGCCAACGTCCTGACTTTC.

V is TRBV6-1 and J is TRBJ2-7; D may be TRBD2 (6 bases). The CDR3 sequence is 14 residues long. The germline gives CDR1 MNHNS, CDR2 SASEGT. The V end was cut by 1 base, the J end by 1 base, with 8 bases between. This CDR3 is CASSEGSGSYEQYF. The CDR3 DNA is TGTGCCAGCAGTGAAGGAAGCGGGTCCTACGAGCAGTACTTC.

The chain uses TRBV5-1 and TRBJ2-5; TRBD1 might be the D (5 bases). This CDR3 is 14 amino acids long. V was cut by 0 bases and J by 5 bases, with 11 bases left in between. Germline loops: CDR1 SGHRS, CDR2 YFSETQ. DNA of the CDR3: TGCGCCAGCAGCTTGGAGGGGAATTTGGAGACCCAGTACTTC. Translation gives CASSLEGNLETQYF.

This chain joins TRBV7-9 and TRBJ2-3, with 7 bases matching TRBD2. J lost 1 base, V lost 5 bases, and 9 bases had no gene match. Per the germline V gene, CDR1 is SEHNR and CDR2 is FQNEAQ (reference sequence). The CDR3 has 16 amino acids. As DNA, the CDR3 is TGTGCCAGCAGCGTATTCAGGGAGGGAGGCACAGATACGCAGTATTTT. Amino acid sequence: CASSVFREGGTDTQYF. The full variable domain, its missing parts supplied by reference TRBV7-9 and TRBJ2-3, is DTGVSQNPRHKITKRGQNVTFRCDPISEHNRLYWYRQTLGQGPEFLTYFQNEAQLEKSRLLSDRFSAERPKGSFSTLEIQRTEQGDSAMYLCASSVFREGGTDTQYFGPGTRLTVL.

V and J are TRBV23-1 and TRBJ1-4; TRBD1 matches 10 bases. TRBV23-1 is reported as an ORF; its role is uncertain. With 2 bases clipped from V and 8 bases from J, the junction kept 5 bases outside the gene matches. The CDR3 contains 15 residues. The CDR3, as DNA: TGCGCCAGCAGTCAACGGACAGGGGGTTACGAAAAACTGTTTTTT. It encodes CASSQRTGGYEKLFF.

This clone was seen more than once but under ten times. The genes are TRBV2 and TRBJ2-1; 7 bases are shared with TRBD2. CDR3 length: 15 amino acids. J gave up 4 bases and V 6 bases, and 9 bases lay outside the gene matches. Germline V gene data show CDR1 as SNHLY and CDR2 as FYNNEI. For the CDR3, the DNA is TGTGCCAGCAGGATGGAAGCGGGGACTTACAATGAGCAGTTCTTC. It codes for CASRMEAGTYNEQFF.

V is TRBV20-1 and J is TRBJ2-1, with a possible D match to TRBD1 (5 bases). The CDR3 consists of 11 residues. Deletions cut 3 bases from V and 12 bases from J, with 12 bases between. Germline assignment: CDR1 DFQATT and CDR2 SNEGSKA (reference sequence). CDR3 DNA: TGCAGTGCTAGTATAGGGGTGACGCAGTTCTTC. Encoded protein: CSASIGVTQFF.

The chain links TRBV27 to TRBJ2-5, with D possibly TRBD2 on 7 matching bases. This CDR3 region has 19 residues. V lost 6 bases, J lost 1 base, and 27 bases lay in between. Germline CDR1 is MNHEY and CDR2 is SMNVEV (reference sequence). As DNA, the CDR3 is TGTGCCAGCAGACGGAACAGGGAGGTATGGGGGGGGCCCCAAGAGACCCAGTACTTC. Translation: CASRRNREVWGGPQETQYF.

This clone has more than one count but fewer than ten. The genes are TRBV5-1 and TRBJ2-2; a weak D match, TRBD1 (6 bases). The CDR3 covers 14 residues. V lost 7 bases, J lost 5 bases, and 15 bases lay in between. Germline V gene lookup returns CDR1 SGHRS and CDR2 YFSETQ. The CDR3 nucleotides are TGCGCCAGCCTGCCGGGACAAGGGACCGGGGAGCTGTTTTTT. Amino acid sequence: CASLPGQGTGELFF.

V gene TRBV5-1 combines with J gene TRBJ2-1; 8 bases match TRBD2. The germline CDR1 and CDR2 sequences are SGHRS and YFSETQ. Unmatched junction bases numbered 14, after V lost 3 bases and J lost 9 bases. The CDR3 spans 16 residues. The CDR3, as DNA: TGCGCCAGCAGCTCGGAGGGGACTAGAAGGAGTAGTGAGCAGTTCTTC. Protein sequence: CASSSEGTRRSSEQFF.

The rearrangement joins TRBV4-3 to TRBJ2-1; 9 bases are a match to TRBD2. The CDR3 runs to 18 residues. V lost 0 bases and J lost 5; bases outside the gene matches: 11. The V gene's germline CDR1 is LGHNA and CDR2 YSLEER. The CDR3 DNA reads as TGCGCCAGCAGCCAAGAGGACTGGCGGGGGGGCCTCCACAATGAGCAGTTCTTC. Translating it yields CASSQEDWRGGLHNEQFF.

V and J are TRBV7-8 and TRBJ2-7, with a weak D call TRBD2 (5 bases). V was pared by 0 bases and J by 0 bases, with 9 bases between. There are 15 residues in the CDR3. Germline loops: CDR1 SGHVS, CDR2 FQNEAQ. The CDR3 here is CASSLAFGSSYEQYF. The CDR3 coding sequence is TGTGCCAGCAGCTTAGCGTTTGGGAGCTCCTACGAGCAGTACTTC.

The chain's CDR3 is CASSLGTGQGNTEAFF. DNA for the CDR3: TGTGCCAGCAGCTTGGGGACGGGACAGGGGAACACTGAAGCTTTCTTT. This rearrangement joins TRBV7-9 to TRBJ1-1, with 9 bases matching TRBD1. This CDR3 spans 16 amino acids. V was clipped by 3 bases and J by 1 base; unmatched bases: 6. Germline values: CDR1 SEHNR, CDR2 FQNEAQ (reference sequence).

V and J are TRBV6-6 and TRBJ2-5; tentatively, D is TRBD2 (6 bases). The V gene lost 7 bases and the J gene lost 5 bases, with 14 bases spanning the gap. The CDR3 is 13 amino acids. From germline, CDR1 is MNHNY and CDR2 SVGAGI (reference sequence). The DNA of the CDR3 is TGTGCCAGCACCCTAATGGGGAGGGAGACCCAGTACTTC. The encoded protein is CASTLMGRETQYF.